These 7 T cell receptor beta chains were sequenced from one sample in a study of blood T cell repertoires in COVID-19. This table comes from immunoSEQ multiplex PCR, and its TCRdb copy is limited to in-frame clones, with some not included. Of fewer than 200,000 clones listed, 80% to 90% are singletons. Sequencing was performed on peripheral blood. Source of these receptors: a woman aged 55-70 years with COVID-19, enrolled during active disease.

The rearrangement joins TRBV9 to TRBJ1-5, with D possibly matching TRBD1 (6 bases). This CDR3 has 15 residues. Trimming took off 3 bases at V and 1 base at J, with 11 bases between the two ends. From germline, CDR1 is SGDLS and CDR2 YYNGEE. CDR3 loop: CASSAEGGSNQPQHF. CDR3 DNA sequence: TGTGCCAGCAGCGCGGAGGGGGGGAGCAATCAGCCCCAGCATTTT. Variable domain in full (rest from reference TRBV9 and TRBJ1-5): DSGVTQTPKHLITATGQRVTLRCSPRSGDLSVYWYQQSLDQGLQFLIQYYNGEERAKGNILERFSAQQFPDLHSELNLSSLELGDSALYFCASSAEGGSNQPQHFGDGTRLSIL.

This clone was picked up a small number of times. This chain joins TRBV12-3 or TRBV12-4 and TRBJ2-1; 7 bases are a match to TRBD1. The CDR3 loop spans 11 amino acids. V lost 4 bases, J lost 9 bases, and 0 bases stayed unmatched. The CDR3 DNA is TGTGCCAGCAGTTCAGGGGGTGAGCAGTTCTTC. Its translation: CASSSGGEQFF.

Regarding this clone: This specimen includes other DNA sequences encoding the same CDR3. The V and J genes are TRBV7-3 and TRBJ1-1, with TRBD1 matching 9 bases. There are 14 residues in the CDR3. Germline lookup yields CDR1 SGHTA and CDR2 FQGTGA. With 4 bases clipped from V and 1 base from J, the junction kept 1 base outside the gene matches. CDR3 coding DNA: TGTGCCAGCAGCTCGGACAGGGGGAACACTGAAGCTTTCTTT. It encodes CASSSDRGNTEAFF.

J is TRBJ1-1 and V is TRBV2; D is uncertain. The V gene's germline CDR1 is SNHLY and CDR2 FYNNEI. The CDR3 runs to 14 residues. Trimming removed 7 bases at V and 4 bases at J, with 16 bases between. CDR3 in amino acids: CASTRGGMGTEAFF. CDR3 DNA: TGTGCCAGCACCCGTGGAGGGATGGGCACTGAAGCTTTCTTT.

The V and J genes are TRBV30 and TRBJ1-2; TRBD1 matches at 9 bases. With V trimmed by 0 bases and J by 7 bases, 6 bases remained unmatched. The CDR3 is 14 residues long. Germline V gives CDR1 GTSNPN, CDR2 SVGIG (reference sequence). The CDR3 reads CAWSVIQGAGGYTF. CDR3 bases: TGTGCCTGGAGTGTTATACAGGGGGCCGGTGGCTACACCTTC.

This clone turned up a few times. The chain carries TRBV6-1 and TRBJ2-7, with 13 bases that match TRBD2. Germline values: CDR1 MNHNS, CDR2 SASEGT. V lost 3 bases to trimming and J lost 0 bases; unmatched junction nucleotides: 5. The CDR3 is 17 residues long. CDR3 protein: CASSEGLAGWSSYEQYF. CDR3 bases: TGTGCCAGCAGTGAGGGACTAGCGGGGTGGAGCTCCTACGAGCAGTACTTC.

As DNA, the CDR3 is TGTGCCAGCAGTGAAATTGACAGGGTATATGGCAATCAGCCCCAGCATTTT. Translating it yields CASSEIDRVYGNQPQHF. J is TRBJ1-5 and V is TRBV6-1; TRBD1 agrees at 7 bases. CDR1 is MNHNS, CDR2 SASEGT, per germline. The V gene end was trimmed by 2 bases and the J gene end by 2 bases; junction bases not matched to a gene: 9. CDR3 length equals 17 residues.